A selection of T cell receptor beta chains follows, all from one sample in a study of cytomegalovirus exposure and HLA in healthy donors. Using immunoSEQ multiplex PCR, the repertoire was profiled, and TCRdb retains in-frame clones only, with some absent. The sample data list over 100,000 clones. The sequenced material came from PBMCs. These receptors all come from a man in his forties in good health and CMV-seropositive. Both conserved end residues are part of each CDR3. D genes are given only for firm matches.

>TRBD2|TRBJ2-2|TRBV5-1
CASSYGLAGRQDTGELFF
TGCGCCAGCAGCTATGGACTAGCGGGAAGGCAGGACACCGGGGAGCTGTTTTTT
>TRBD1|TRBJ2-1|TRBV6-5
CASSSPGGKYNEQFF
TGTGCCAGCAGCTCCCCAGGGGGCAAGTACAATGAGCAGTTCTTC
>TRBD1|TRBJ2-7|TRBV6-1
CASRLLTGSGEQYF
TGTGCCAGCAGGTTACTGACAGGGTCTGGCGAGCAGTACTTC
>TRBD2|TRBJ2-5|TRBV7-9
CASSLDTLAGEETQYF
TGTGCCAGCAGCTTAGACACCCTAGCGGGAGAAGAGACCCAGTACTTC
>TRBD1|TRBJ1-1|TRBV4-1
CASWDRAPDTEAFF
TGCGCCAGCTGGGACAGGGCGCCTGACACTGAAGCTTTCTTT
>TRBD1|TRBJ2-1|TRBV11-2
CASSLEGQGAFYNEQFF
TGTGCCAGCAGCTTAGAGGGTCAGGGGGCTTTCTACAATGAGCAGTTCTTC
>TRBD2|TRBJ2-2|TRBV28
CASSIVAGGSTGELFF
TGTGCCAGCTCCATAGTTGCGGGAGGGAGTACCGGGGAGCTGTTTTTT
>TRBD2|TRBJ2-5|TRBV15
CATSRDPTSGVNQETQYF
TGTGCCACCAGCAGAGATCCGACTAGCGGGGTGAACCAAGAGACCCAGTACTTC
>TRBD1|TRBJ2-7|TRBV2
CAGTGTGYEQYF
TGTGCCGGAACCGGGACAGGATACGAGCAGTACTTC
>.|TRBJ2-7|TRBV21-1
CASSKNLGGTSGVVYEQYF
TGTGCCAGCAGCAAAAACCTGGGGGGGACTAGCGGAGTAGTCTACGAGCAGTACTTC
>TRBD1|TRBJ1-2|TRBV5-5
CASSLSGTGFRGYTF
TGTGCCAGCAGCCTGAGCGGGACAGGGTTCCGCGGCTACACCTTC
>.|TRBJ2-3|TRBV19
CASSIGVTDTQYF
TGTGCCAGTAGTATCGGAGTTACAGATACGCAGTATTTT
>.|TRBJ2-4|TRBV6-5
CASSKETSAKNIQYF
TGTGCCAGCAGTAAAGAAACTTCAGCCAAAAACATTCAGTACTTC
>.|TRBJ2-3|TRBV4-1
CASSQDGQADTQYF
TGCGCCAGCAGCCAAGATGGGCAGGCAGATACGCAGTATTTT
>TRBD2|TRBJ2-7|TRBV7-9
CASSSRLAGEFYEQYF
TGTGCCAGCAGCAGTCGACTAGCGGGAGAGTTCTACGAGCAGTACTTC
>.|TRBJ1-5|TRBV5-6
CASSWGGGDQPQHF
TGTGCCAGCAGCTGGGGGGGAGGGGATCAGCCCCAGCATTTT
>.|TRBJ2-3|TRBV7-3
CASSFSGTPDTQYF
TGTGCCAGCAGCTTTTCCGGGACTCCAGATACGCAGTATTTT
>.|TRBJ1-1|TRBV7-6
CASSLERGTEAFF
TGTGCCAGCAGCTTAGAGAGGGGGACTGAAGCTTTCTTT
>TRBD2|TRBJ2-3|TRBV29-1
CSVLLAGGLYGTQYF
TGCAGCGTCTTACTAGCGGGAGGGTTGTATGGTACGCAGTATTTT
>TRBD1|TRBJ1-2|TRBV18
CASSGTGTGEGYTF
TGTGCCAGCTCAGGGACAGGGACTGGAGAAGGCTACACCTTC
>TRBD1|TRBJ1-1|TRBV4-1
CASSHPPDRGDTEAFF
TGCGCCAGCAGCCACCCACCCGACAGGGGGGACACTGAAGCTTTCTTT
>TRBD2|TRBJ2-3|TRBV9
CASSATGGAGGADTQYF
TGTGCCAGCAGCGCTACCGGGGGAGCGGGAGGGGCAGATACGCAGTATTTT
>TRBD1|TRBJ2-7|TRBV19
CASATTGAGHEQYF
TGTGCCAGTGCCACCACAGGGGCCGGCCACGAGCAGTACTTC